Listed below are T cell receptor beta chains from one sample, sequenced in a study of molecular identifiers for immune sequencing clone quantification. MiXCR, applied by TCRdb to the PCR reads, yields one record per CDR3 protein. The sample yields about 2,500 distinct CDR3 sequences, less than 20% seen once. Sequencing was done on a sample of naive CD8+ T cells from blood, with Jurkat cell RNA spiked in. The source of these receptors is a human donor in good health. Some libraries in this study had Jurkat cell RNA spiked in. CDR3s include the opening cysteine and the closing phenylalanine or tryptophan. The D gene is left open where the match is weak. Not every row has a clone size; where given, it reads once, few, many or a size class.

len,j_gene,v_gene,abundance,d_gene,CDR3nt,CDR3aa
14,TRBJ2-1,TRBV27,medium-sized,TRBD1,TGTGCCAGCAGTTTAGGGACAGCTATGAATGAGCAGTTCTTC,CASSLGTAMNEQFF
16,TRBJ2-7,TRBV13,medium-sized,NA,TGTGCCAGCAGCTTAGGAGGGGTCCCTAGCTCCTACGAGCAGTACTTC,CASSLGGVPSSYEQYF
13,TRBJ1-5,TRBV27,few,NA,TGTGCCAGCAGTTTCGGAGGCCATAAGCCCCAGCATTTT,CASSFGGHKPQHF
13,TRBJ1-1,TRBV19,NA,NA,TGTGCCAGTAGTTTAGCAACGAACACTGAAGCTTTCTTT,CASSLATNTEAFF
14,TRBJ2-2,TRBV7-9,medium-sized,NA,TGTGCCAGCAGCCCCCTCCTTTTCACCGGGGAGCTGTTTTTT,CASSPLLFTGELFF
12,TRBJ2-3,TRBV6-6,medium-sized,TRBD2,TGTGCCAGCAGCTCGGGGGGGGGTACGCAGTATTTT,CASSSGGGTQYF
15,TRBJ1-4,TRBV29-1,medium-sized,TRBD1,TGCAGCGCTGGGACAGTCTTTGCAACTAATGAAAAACTGTTTTTT,CSAGTVFATNEKLFF
16,TRBJ2-4,TRBV29-1,large,NA,TGCAGCGCCGCCTTGGGAGCTGTGAGGACCAAAAACATTCAGTACTTC,CSAALGAVRTKNIQYF
17,TRBJ2-7,TRBV15,medium-sized,TRBD2,TGTGCCACCAGCAGAGATACTAGCGGGGCGAGCTCCTACGAGCAGTACTTC,CATSRDTSGASSYEQYF
14,TRBJ2-5,TRBV4-3,once,TRBD2,TGCGCCAGCAGCCAGGCGGGAGCCCAAGAGACCCAGTACTTC,CASSQAGAQETQYF
15,TRBJ2-1,TRBV21-1,few,NA,TGTGCCAGCAGCAAAGGGGGGACTGTGTACAATGAGCAGTTCTTC,CASSKGGTVYNEQFF
15,TRBJ2-1,TRBV4-2,large,NA,TGTGCCAGCAGCCAAGGATCCCTTACCTACAATGAGCAGTTCTTC,CASSQGSLTYNEQFF
15,TRBJ2-1,TRBV10-3,medium-sized,NA,TGTGCCATCAGTGAGTCGGTCTCGGGCTACAATGAGCAGTTCTTC,CAISESVSGYNEQFF
15,TRBJ1-3,TRBV27,once,NA,TGTGCCAGCGGTTTATCCTTGGGGACCGGAAACACCATATATTTT,CASGLSLGTGNTIYF
14,TRBJ1-1,TRBV19,medium-sized,NA,TGTGCCTGTACCCCCCCCGACAAACACACTGAAGCTTTCTTT,CACTPPDKHTEAFF